Below are 24 T cell receptor beta chains sequenced from a single sample in a study of blood T cell repertoires in COVID-19. The protocol was immunoSEQ multiplex PCR, while the TCRdb copy is restricted to in-frame clones and leaves out a portion. The sample lists roughly 30,000 clones, around 89% seen once, with roughly 2.7% in the top ten. Sample: peripheral blood. Every receptor here comes from a human donor in a cohort sampled during active COVID-19.

The J gene is TRBJ1-2, the V gene TRBV2; 7 bases match TRBD1. Germline-derived CDR1 and CDR2 are SNHLY and FYNNEI. This CDR3 is 14 amino acids long. The J segment lost 9 bases and the V segment lost 6 bases, leaving 13 bases of the junction unmatched. The CDR3 nucleotides read TGTGCCAGCAGCGGTATCCGACAGGGACTTCGCTACACCTTC. Its protein product is CASSGIRQGLRYTF.

The J gene is TRBJ1-6, the V gene TRBV5-4, with D possibly being TRBD1 (5 bases). CDR3 size: 16 residues. V gave up 0 bases and J gave up 9 bases, with 16 bases separating them. Per the germline V gene, CDR1 is SGHNT and CDR2 is YYREEE (reference sequence). The DNA of the CDR3 is TGTGCCAGCAGCTTGGCGCTCGGGGGAAACGGTTCACCCCTCCACTTT. Translation: CASSLALGGNGSPLHF.

Written as DNA, the CDR3 is TGCGCCAGCAGCCAAGATTTGGGGGCAGTTAGCTATGGCTACACCTTC. This codes for CASSQDLGAVSYGYTF. The J gene is TRBJ1-2, the V gene TRBV4-1; D perhaps matches TRBD1 (6 bases). Per the germline V gene, CDR1 is MGHRA and CDR2 is YSYEKL. Trimming pared 0 bases from V and 4 bases from J, leaving 15 bases between. This CDR3 is 16 amino acids long.

The J gene is TRBJ2-5, the V gene TRBV19; TRBD1 agrees at 8 bases. V lost 5 bases to trimming and J lost 5 bases; unmatched junction nucleotides: 10. Germline V gene data show CDR1 as LNHDA and CDR2 as SQIVND (reference sequence). This CDR3 comprises 15 residues. The CDR3 DNA reads as TGTGCCAGTAGTCCAAGGACAGGGCTTGGTGAGACCCAGTACTTC. Protein product: CASSPRTGLGETQYF.

This sequence joins TRBV7-9 and TRBJ2-1; 8 nucleotides line up with TRBD1. Germline loops: CDR1 SEHNR, CDR2 FQNEAQ (reference sequence). The trim removed 5 bases at V and 4 bases at J, leaving 7 bases unmatched. This CDR3 has 15 amino acids. In DNA, the CDR3 is TGTGCCAGCAGCCCGGCGGGACAGGAGTACAATGAGCAGTTCTTC. Residues: CASSPAGQEYNEQFF.

In its sample, this clone was seen a few times. The CDR3: CASSQGRLGNQPQHF. CDR3 in DNA: TGCGCCAGCAGCCAGGGGCGCCTAGGCAATCAGCCCCAGCATTTT. The chain recombines TRBV4-1 with TRBJ1-5; possible D gene TRBD1, 5 bases. This CDR3 is 15 amino acids long. Germline-derived CDR1 and CDR2 are MGHRA and YSYEKL. Trimming shortened V by 3 bases and J by 2 bases, and 11 bases separated the two germline ends.

V gene TRBV18 combines with J gene TRBJ1-5; D perhaps matches TRBD1 (5 bases). Per the germline V gene, CDR1 is KGHSH and CDR2 is LQKENI. CDR3 length: 14 amino acids. The ends were cut back, 3 bases at V and 3 bases at J, with 9 bases in the middle. The CDR3 sequence: CASSPGHTNQPQHF. The CDR3 DNA is TGTGCCAGCTCACCGGGGCACACCAATCAGCCCCAGCATTTT.

The rearrangement links TRBV6-4 to TRBJ1-6; possibly TRBD1 for D (6 bases). Per the germline V gene, CDR1 is MRHNA and CDR2 is SNTAGT. V was shortened by 8 bases and J by 7 bases, with 15 bases between the two germline ends. The CDR3 runs to 14 residues. The CDR3 loop reads CASGEGGGNSPLHF. The CDR3 DNA follows: TGTGCCAGCGGGGAGGGAGGGGGAAATTCACCCCTCCACTTT.

V and J are TRBV6-5 and TRBJ2-5; the D gene is possibly TRBD1 (5 bases). V was pared by 6 bases and J by 4 bases, with 18 bases between. The CDR3 covers 15 residues. CDR1 MNHEY and CDR2 SVGAGI come from the germline V gene. The DNA for the CDR3 is TGTGCCAGCAGCCCACGGGCGGCAGGGATAGAGACCCAGTACTTC. This translates into CASSPRAAGIETQYF.

The chain combines TRBV5-1 with TRBJ2-7; tentative D call: TRBD1 (6 bases). Germline CDR1 SGHRS, CDR2 YFSETQ. V was pared by 4 bases and J by 5 bases, with 22 bases between. The CDR3 is made up of 16 amino acids. CDR3 nucleotide sequence: TGCGCCAGCAGCGCCACCCGACAGGATTCGCTCAACGAGCAGTACTTC. It codes for CASSATRQDSLNEQYF.

This clone was observed a handful of times. V gene TRBV15 combines with J gene TRBJ2-1; 7 bases align to TRBD1. The CDR3 runs to 14 residues. The germline V gene has CDR1 LNHNV and CDR2 YYDKDF (reference sequence). Trimming took 3 bases from V and 4 from J; bases not matched to a gene: 3. CDR3 residues: CATSRTGQYNEQFF. The CDR3 coding sequence is TGTGCCACCAGCAGGACGGGACAGTACAATGAGCAGTTCTTC.

The gene calls are TRBV9 and TRBJ1-5, with TRBD1 identical over 9 bases. V shed 4 bases and J 5 bases; nucleotides not matched to a gene: 4. Germline loops: CDR1 SGDLS, CDR2 YYNGEE. The CDR3 is made up of 14 amino acids. The CDR3 is CASSPGQGYQPQHF. As DNA, the CDR3 is TGTGCCAGCAGCCCAGGACAGGGGTATCAGCCCCAGCATTTT.

CDR3 sequence reads: CASSVVDSEAFF. CDR3 DNA sequence: TGTGCCAGCAGCGTAGTTGACAGTGAAGCTTTCTTT. J is TRBJ1-1 and V is TRBV9, with D perhaps TRBD1 (5 bases). The CDR3 covers 12 residues. V dropped 0 bases and J dropped 7 bases, with 7 bases sitting between them. Looked up from germline, CDR1 is SGDLS and CDR2 is YYNGEE.

This clone was seen a few times. The chain couples TRBV4-1 to TRBJ1-5; D is uncertain. The germline V gene encodes CDR1 MGHRA and CDR2 YSYEKL. V was trimmed by 3 bases and J by 4 bases, leaving 13 bases between them. This CDR3 has 15 amino acids. CDR3 nucleotides: TGCGCCAGCAGCCACTCGGGGTCTCTTAATCAGCCCCAGCATTTT. Its protein is CASSHSGSLNQPQHF.

The chain couples TRBV2 to TRBJ2-2, with 8 positions matching TRBD2. Trimming at V came to 11 bases and at J to 1 base, leaving 3 bases not matched to a gene. The CDR3 runs 13 residues. In germline, CDR1 is SNHLY, CDR2 FYNNEI. The CDR3 loop reads CAGAGGNTGELFF. In nucleotides, the CDR3 is TGTGCCGGGGCGGGGGGGAACACCGGGGAGCTGTTTTTT.

This chain connects TRBV11-2 to TRBJ1-4; the match to TRBD1 covers 9 bases. CDR3 length equals 17 residues. V shed 3 bases and J 3 bases; nucleotides not matched to a gene: 8. The germline CDR1 and CDR2 sequences are SGHAT and FQNNGV. The CDR3 loop is CASSLGQGARANEKLFF. The CDR3 region has the DNA TGTGCCAGCAGCTTGGGACAGGGAGCGCGGGCTAATGAAAAACTGTTTTTT.

The chain combines TRBV13 with TRBJ2-1; 10 positions agree with TRBD2. The germline CDR1 and CDR2 sequences are PRHDT and FYEKMQ (reference sequence). V gave up 8 bases and J gave up 4 bases; unmatched junction bases: 5. The CDR3 extends over 14 amino acids. The CDR3 DNA is TGTGCCAGCGAGCGGGGGGGCAGGTACAATGAGCAGTTCTTC. This gives the protein CASERGGRYNEQFF.

The V and J genes are TRBV5-6 and TRBJ1-1; 8 bases are a match to TRBD1. This CDR3 has 17 residues. Germline CDR1 reads SGHDT; CDR2 reads YYEEEE. The V and J ends lost 0 bases and 2 bases, in that order; junction bases with no gene match: 9. CDR3 loop: CASSLGVRDRLNTEAFF. The CDR3 DNA is TGTGCCAGCAGCTTGGGCGTTAGGGACAGGCTAAACACTGAAGCTTTCTTT. The entire variable domain, with the rest obtained from reference TRBV5-6 and TRBJ1-1, is as follows: DAGVTQSPTHLIKTRGQQVTLRCSPKSGHDTVSWYQQALGQGPQFIFQYYEEEERQRGNFPDRFSGHQFPNYSSELNVNALLLGDSALYLCASSLGVRDRLNTEAFFGQGTRLTVV.

This clone showed up just once. The chain employs TRBV10-3 and TRBJ1-1; 8 nucleotides agree with TRBD1. V shed 6 bases, J shed 4 bases, and the junction held 7 bases outside the gene matches. CDR3 length: 14 residues. Per the germline V gene, CDR1 is ENHRY and CDR2 is SYGVKD. The chain's CDR3 is CAIRTGTGSTEAFF. The CDR3 DNA is TGTGCCATCAGAACCGGGACAGGCAGCACTGAAGCTTTCTTT.

This clone was detected once. The chain couples TRBV18 to TRBJ2-1, with 7 bases that match TRBD2. The ends lost 3 bases at V and 4 bases at J; junction bases unmatched: 6. Germline assignment: CDR1 KGHSH and CDR2 LQKENI. This CDR3 contains 15 residues. The CDR3 DNA is TGTGCCAGCTCACCGGGGGGGTATGGTTACAATGAGCAGTTCTTC. It specifies CASSPGGYGYNEQFF.

V gene TRBV13 combines with J gene TRBJ2-5; 9 nucleotides align to TRBD2. The CDR3 length is 15 residues. Germline V CDR1 and CDR2: PRHDT, FYEKMQ (reference sequence). The junction had 9 bases not matched to a gene; V was cut back by 8 bases and J by 2 bases. CDR3 sequence: CASLSASGNQETQYF. CDR3 DNA: TGTGCCAGCTTATCGGCTAGCGGGAATCAAGAGACCCAGTACTTC. Complete variable domain (other parts from reference TRBV13 and TRBJ2-5): AAGVIQSPRHLIKEKRETATLKCYPIPRHDTVYWYQQGPGQDPQFLISFYEKMQSDKGSIPDRFSAQQFSDYHSELNMSSLELGDSALYFCASLSASGNQETQYFGPGTRLLVL.

This clone was seen just once. V is TRBV7-3 and J is TRBJ2-3; the D gene is possibly TRBD2 (5 bases). Trimming took 3 bases from V and 1 from J, leaving 11 bases between them. The CDR3 has 15 amino acids. Germline CDR1 SGHTA, CDR2 FQGTGA. The CDR3 DNA reads as TGTGCCAGCAGCTTTAGACTATCCGGCACAGATACGCAGTATTTT. Residues: CASSFRLSGTDTQYF.

As for this clone: Its ends do not fully match the called genes, so a read error is possible. The chain combines TRBV7-7 with TRBJ2-2, with TRBD1 as a possible D gene (5 bases). The CDR3 contains 15 residues. Per the germline V gene, CDR1 is SSHAT and CDR2 is FNYEAQ (reference sequence). The CDR3 loop reads CASSPQGRGTGELFF. The DNA of the CDR3 is TGTGCTAGCAGCCCCCAGGGCCGTGGAACCGGGGAGCTGTTTTTT.

The chain carries TRBV4-3 and TRBJ1-2; the D gene is possibly TRBD1 (5 bases). Trimming stripped 0 bases from V and 7 bases from J, with 12 bases between. Germline V lookup: CDR1 LGHNA, CDR2 YSLEER. The CDR3 length is 14 residues. The CDR3 loop is CASSQDPRAGGYTF. CDR3 bases: TGCGCCAGCAGCCAAGATCCCAGGGCCGGTGGCTACACCTTC.